Here is one TCR beta chain with its context. Its antigen remains unknown. At one of its ends the junction is not consistent with the germline gene, which may arise from a read error. The data originate from a study of regulatory T cells in long-lasting Graves disease. General study results and limits: Persistent cases favored TRBV28, TRBJ1-2 and TRBJ2-5. Persistent Graves' patients showed less TCR diversity than newly diagnosed patients showed. With a few thousand shared public clonotypes, persistent patients exceeded new patients, who shared more than 900.

The length of the CDR3 is 13 residues. Germline V CDR1 and CDR2: LGHDT, YNNKEL (reference sequence). Relying on iRepertoire HTBI primers and Arm-PCR of CDR3 regions, the team built TCR beta libraries. Each CDR3 protein is one row after TCRdb ran MiXCR on the multiplex PCR reads. Of roughly 360,000 distinct CDR3 sequences in the sample, approximately 25% were seen once. Sample time point: persistent/refractory GD, antithyroid drugs over 5 years with positive TRAb. TCR sequences were obtained from RNA taken from PBMCs. In each case, Graves' disease was diagnosed per American Thyroid Association guidelines.

The sample was peripheral blood mononuclear cells (PBMCs), taken when the disease was refractory, from a patient treated with antithyroid drugs. J is TRBJ1-4 and V is TRBV3-1; D remains unclear. The sequence derives from a woman aged 40 to 50 with Graves disease. CDR3 protein: CVSSQVYDPKLFF. CDR3 nucleotide sequence: TGTGTCAGCAGCCAAGTATACGATCCGAAACTGTTTTTT.